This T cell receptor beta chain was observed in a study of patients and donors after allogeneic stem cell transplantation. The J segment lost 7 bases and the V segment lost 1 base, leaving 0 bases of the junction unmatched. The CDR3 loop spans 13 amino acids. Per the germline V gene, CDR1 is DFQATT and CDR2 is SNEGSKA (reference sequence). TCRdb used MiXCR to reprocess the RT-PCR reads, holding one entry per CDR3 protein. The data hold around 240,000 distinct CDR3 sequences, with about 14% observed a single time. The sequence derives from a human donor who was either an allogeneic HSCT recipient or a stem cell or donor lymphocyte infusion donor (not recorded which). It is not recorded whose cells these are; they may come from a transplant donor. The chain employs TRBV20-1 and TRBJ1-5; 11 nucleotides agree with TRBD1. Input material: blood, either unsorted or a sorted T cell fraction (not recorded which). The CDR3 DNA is TGCAGTGCTAGAGGGACAGGGGGCCAGCCCCAGCATTTT. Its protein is CSARGTGGQPQHF.